Shown below are 12 T cell receptor beta chains from a single sample sequenced in a study of OX40 agonist ivuxolimab in advanced cancers. Sequencing used immunoSEQ multiplex PCR; TCRdb keeps in-frame clones, though not all of them. The table includes about 74,000 clones, about four fifths detected once. The sample here was CD4+ or CD8+ T cells sorted from blood, taken in a trial of the OX40 agonist ivuxolimab. These receptors originate from an adult with an advanced solid tumor such as melanoma, head and neck, liver or kidney cancer.

CDR3 bases: TGTGCCAGCAGTTCCCCGACAGGGCGGGATACGCAGTATTTT. Its translation: CASSSPTGRDTQYF. The rearrangement joins TRBV6-5 to TRBJ2-3, with 7 bases lining up with TRBD1. In germline, CDR1 is MNHEY, CDR2 SVGAGI. V was pared by 4 bases and J by 6 bases, with 7 bases of the junction left unmatched. The CDR3 is made up of 14 amino acids.

The chain links TRBV5-5 to TRBJ1-2, with D unclear. The CDR3 has 16 residues. Germline-derived CDR1 and CDR2 are SGHKS and YYEKEE (reference sequence). V was shortened by 6 bases and J by 8 bases, with 26 bases between the two germline ends. Here the CDR3 DNA reads TGTGCCAGCACCCTCGTGTTGCAGATACCGTTGGGAGGCTACACCTTC. Translated: CASTLVLQIPLGGYTF.

This clone occurred a few times. The gene calls are TRBV6-5 and TRBJ1-1, with D unclear. CDR3 size: 14 residues. CDR1 and CDR2 from the germline V gene are MNHEY and SVGAGI. Trimming stripped 1 base from V and 1 base from J, with 7 bases between. The CDR3: CASSYFGRNTEAFF. The CDR3 DNA reads as TGTGCCAGCAGTTACTTTGGGAGGAACACTGAAGCTTTCTTT.

The V call is TRBV4-1, the J call TRBJ2-7; D unclear. Germline V gene lookup returns CDR1 MGHRA and CDR2 YSYEKL. V gave up 3 bases and J gave up 2 bases, with 11 bases separating them. CDR3 size: 14 residues. The CDR3 DNA reads TGCGCCAGCAGCCACCAAGACACAGCCTACGAGCAGTACTTC. Translation: CASSHQDTAYEQYF.

The rearrangement joins TRBV27 to TRBJ1-1, with D unclear. CDR3 length equals 13 residues. With 5 bases removed from V and 3 bases from J, the gap between germline ends came to 10 bases. Germline assignment: CDR1 MNHEY and CDR2 SMNVEV (reference sequence). The chain's CDR3 is CASSKMWDTEAFF. The CDR3 nucleotides read TGTGCCAGCAGTAAAATGTGGGACACTGAAGCTTTCTTT.

This rearrangement joins TRBV28 to TRBJ2-7, with unresolved D. Trimming pared 3 bases from V and 2 bases from J, leaving 8 bases between. From germline, CDR1 is MDHEN and CDR2 SYDVKM. The CDR3 totals 13 residues. The CDR3 spells CASSLGVPYEQYF. In nucleotides, the CDR3 is TGTGCCAGCAGTTTGGGTGTGCCCTACGAGCAGTACTTC. Variable domain in full (rest from reference TRBV28 and TRBJ2-7): DVKVTQSSRYLVKRTGEKVFLECVQDMDHENMFWYRQDPGLGLRLIYFSYDVKMKEKGDIPEGYSVSREKKERFSLILESASTNQTSMYLCASSLGVPYEQYFGPGTRLTVT.

This clone was seen once. J is TRBJ2-1 and V is TRBV5-1; 10 positions agree with TRBD1. CDR3 length: 14 residues. Germline values: CDR1 SGHRS, CDR2 YFSETQ. V shed 1 base and J 7 bases; nucleotides not matched to a gene: 2. CDR3 DNA: TGCGCCAGCAGCTTGAGGACAGGGGGGAATGAGCAGTTCTTC. The encoded protein is CASSLRTGGNEQFF.

The gene calls are TRBV9 and TRBJ2-7; D is unresolved. This CDR3 has 12 amino acids. The V end lost 0 bases, the J end lost 6 bases, and 7 bases lay between the germline ends. Germline values: CDR1 SGDLS, CDR2 YYNGEE. The CDR3 spells CASSVVGGEQYF. The CDR3 nucleotides are TGTGCCAGCAGCGTAGTCGGCGGCGAGCAGTACTTC. Variable domain in full (rest from reference TRBV9 and TRBJ2-7): DSGVTQTPKHLITATGQRVTLRCSPRSGDLSVYWYQQSLDQGLQFLIQYYNGEERAKGNILERFSAQQFPDLHSELNLSSLELGDSALYFCASSVVGGEQYFGPGTRLTVT.

The chain uses TRBV11-2 and TRBJ1-3; D gene uncertain. The V gene lost 8 bases and the J gene lost 0 bases, with 11 bases spanning the gap. Germline V gives CDR1 SGHAT, CDR2 FQNNGV. The CDR3 is 14 amino acids. The CDR3 is CASRRGHSGNTIYF. CDR3 coding DNA: TGTGCCAGCCGACGAGGCCACTCTGGAAACACCATATATTTT.

The chain couples TRBV9 to TRBJ2-1; D perhaps matches TRBD2 (5 bases). This CDR3 has 14 residues. Germline CDR1 reads SGDLS; CDR2 reads YYNGEE. Trimming cost V 0 bases and J 7 bases, with 11 bases left between them. CDR3 protein: CASSVAFRRNEQFF. CDR3 DNA: TGTGCCAGCAGCGTAGCTTTTAGGAGGAATGAGCAGTTCTTC. Variable domain in full (rest from reference TRBV9 and TRBJ2-1): DSGVTQTPKHLITATGQRVTLRCSPRSGDLSVYWYQQSLDQGLQFLIQYYNGEERAKGNILERFSAQQFPDLHSELNLSSLELGDSALYFCASSVAFRRNEQFFGPGTRLTVL.

The rearrangement uses TRBV28 and TRBJ1-5; possible D gene TRBD1, 5 bases. The CDR3 runs 14 residues. The ends were cut back, 2 bases at V and 2 bases at J, with 7 bases in the middle. CDR1 MDHEN and CDR2 SYDVKM come from the germline V gene. CDR3 protein: CASSLLRGNQPQHF. The CDR3 DNA reads as TGTGCCAGCAGTTTACTCAGGGGCAATCAGCCCCAGCATTTT.

This chain links TRBV5-6 with TRBJ1-3; D is perhaps TRBD1 (6 bases). Germline assignment: CDR1 SGHDT and CDR2 YYEEEE. V was pared by 4 bases and J by 1 base, with 15 bases between. The length of the CDR3 is 16 residues. The chain's CDR3 is CASSLIDRISGNTIYF. Here the CDR3 DNA reads TGTGCCAGCAGCCTGATTGACAGGATATCTGGAAACACCATATATTTT.